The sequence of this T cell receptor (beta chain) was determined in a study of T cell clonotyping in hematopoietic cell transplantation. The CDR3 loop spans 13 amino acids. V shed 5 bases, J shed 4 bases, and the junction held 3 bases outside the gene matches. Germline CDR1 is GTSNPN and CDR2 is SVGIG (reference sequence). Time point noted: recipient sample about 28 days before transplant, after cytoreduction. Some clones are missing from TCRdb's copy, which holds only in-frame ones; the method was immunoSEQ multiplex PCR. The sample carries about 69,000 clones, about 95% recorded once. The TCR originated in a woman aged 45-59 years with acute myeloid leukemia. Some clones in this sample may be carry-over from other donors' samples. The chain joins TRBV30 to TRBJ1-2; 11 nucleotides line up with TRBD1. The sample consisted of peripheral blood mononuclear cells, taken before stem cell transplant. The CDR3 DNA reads TGTGCCTGGGGACAGGGGGCCGTCTATGGCTACACCTTC. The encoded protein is CAWGQGAVYGYTF.